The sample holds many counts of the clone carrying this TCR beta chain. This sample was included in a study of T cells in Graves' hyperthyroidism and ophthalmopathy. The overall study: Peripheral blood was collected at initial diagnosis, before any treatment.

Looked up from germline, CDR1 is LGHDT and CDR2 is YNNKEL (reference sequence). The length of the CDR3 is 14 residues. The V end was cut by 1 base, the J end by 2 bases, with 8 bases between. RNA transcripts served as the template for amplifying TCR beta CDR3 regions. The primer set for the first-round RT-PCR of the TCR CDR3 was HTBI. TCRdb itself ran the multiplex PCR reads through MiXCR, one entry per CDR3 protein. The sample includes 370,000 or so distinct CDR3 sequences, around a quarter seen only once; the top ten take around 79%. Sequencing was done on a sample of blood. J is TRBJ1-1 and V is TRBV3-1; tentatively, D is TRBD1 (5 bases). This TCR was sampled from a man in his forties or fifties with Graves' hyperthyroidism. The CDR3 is CASSQGGHNTEAFF. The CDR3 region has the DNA TGTGCCAGCAGCCAAGGAGGACACAACACTGAAGCTTTCTTT.